The clone carrying this TCR beta chain has more than one count but fewer than ten. The antigen is undetermined. V lost 2 bases and J lost 8, with 13 bases in between. The CDR3 is made up of 14 amino acids. Germline V gives CDR1 SEHNR, CDR2 FQNEAQ (reference sequence). Amplified TCR beta CDR3 regions came from RNA transcripts. HTBI primers drove first-round RT-PCR of the TCR CDR3. TCRdb used MiXCR to reprocess the multiplex PCR reads, holding one entry per CDR3 protein. The table shows roughly 260,000 distinct CDR3 sequences, with more than 12% occurring only once. The sample comes from a study of T cells in Graves' hyperthyroidism and ophthalmopathy. Study-level background: Peripheral blood was collected at initial diagnosis, before any treatment. Broader study findings: From stable hyperthyroidism, ophthalmopathy was set apart by a 13 V-J model.

The sequenced sample was blood. The V gene is TRBV7-9, the J gene TRBJ2-1; no firm D call. The clonotype was recovered from a woman aged 40 to 50 with Graves' hyperthyroidism that later progressed to Graves' ophthalmopathy. The CDR3 DNA is TGTGCCAGCAGCTTACTACCCTCCCAGCATGAGCAGTTCTTC. Translated, it gives CASSLLPSQHEQFF.